This T cell receptor (beta chain) was captured by sequencing in a study of T cells in Graves' hyperthyroidism and ophthalmopathy. As for the study in general: At initial diagnosis, before any treatment had begun, peripheral blood was obtained. Whole-study findings and limits: Among clonotypes expanded in thyroid above 0.001, most were also found in blood.

Researchers amplified the TCR beta CDR3 regions from RNA transcripts. TCR CDR3 underwent first-round RT-PCR with the HTBI primer set. TCRdb reanalysed the multiplex PCR reads using MiXCR and keeps one entry per CDR3 protein. The sample carries 410,000 or so distinct CDR3 sequences, about 15% recorded once. Around 10 ml fresh peripheral blood yielded the PBMCs. A note on this clonotype: What it binds is not known.

Germline V gene data show CDR1 as MGHRA and CDR2 as YSYEKL. The CDR3 sequence is 14 residues long. Trimming shortened V by 4 bases and J by 7 bases, and 13 bases separated the two germline ends. This TCR derives from a man aged 18-30 years with Graves' ophthalmopathy. Sequencing input: blood. The chain has TRBV4-1 and TRBJ1-4, with a possible D match to TRBD1 (5 bases). The CDR3 DNA reads TGCGCCAGCAGCCTGCCGCAGGGCGGTGAAAAACTGTTTTTT. Amino acids: CASSLPQGGEKLFF.